This passage covers 32 T cell receptor beta chains from one sample sequenced in a study of cytomegalovirus exposure and HLA in healthy donors. Primers included in the PCR were 60 Vbeta and 13 Jbeta primers. Method: immunoSEQ multiplex PCR; TCRdb's copy keeps in-frame clones and lacks some. Found here are over 150,000 clones, around 80% of them singletons; the top ten hold approximately 1.2%. Sequenced sample: PBMCs. Receptors originate from a girl between 2 and 10 years old in good health and CMV-seropositive.

This chain connects TRBV19 to TRBJ2-1; 14 nucleotides align to TRBD2. V lost 1 base to trimming and J lost 0 bases; unmatched junction nucleotides: 5. CDR1 and CDR2 (germline): LNHDA, SQIVND (reference sequence). This CDR3 has 19 residues. The CDR3 DNA reads TGTGCCAGTAGTATAGTCCCGGGACTAGCGGGAGCCTCCTACAATGAGCAGTTCTTC. Its protein is CASSIVPGLAGASYNEQFF.

The chain links TRBV11-2 to TRBJ1-2, with D possibly matching TRBD1 (5 bases). Germline CDR1 is SGHAT and CDR2 is FQNNGV. The CDR3 is made up of 13 amino acids. The ends were cut back, 6 bases at V and 7 bases at J, with 15 bases in the middle. CDR3 sequence (DNA): TGTGCCAGCAGTCTGGGGGGGAATAGTGGCTACACCTTC. Its protein is CASSLGGNSGYTF. Full variable domain (rest looked up from reference TRBV11-2 and TRBJ1-2): EAGVAQSPRYKIIEKRQSVAFWCNPISGHATLYWYQQILGQGPKLLIQFQNNGVVDDSQLPKDRFSAERLKGVDSTLKIQPAKLEDSAVYLCASSLGGNSGYTFGSGTRLTVV.

This chain links TRBV19 with TRBJ1-1; the D is unclear. The ends were cut back, 3 bases at V and 1 base at J, with 6 bases in the middle. CDR1 is LNHDA and CDR2 is SQIVND in the germline V gene (reference sequence). This CDR3 contains 13 residues. CDR3 loop: CASSMRGNTEAFF. In DNA, the CDR3 is TGTGCCAGTAGTATGCGGGGGAACACTGAAGCTTTCTTT.

The chain couples TRBV28 to TRBJ1-2; D may be TRBD1 (6 bases). This CDR3 region has 13 residues. Trimming took 10 bases from V and 5 from J, leaving 17 bases between them. Germline V gene sequence: CDR1 MDHEN, CDR2 SYDVKM. The DNA for the CDR3 is TGTGCCATTTCCCGGACAGTCCTTTATGGCTACACCTTC. Its protein is CAISRTVLYGYTF.

This sequence joins TRBV7-6 and TRBJ1-1, with TRBD1 matching over 12 bases. With 4 bases clipped from V and 8 bases from J, the junction kept 17 bases outside the gene matches. CDR3 length: 18 residues. The germline V gene encodes CDR1 SGHVS and CDR2 FNYEAQ. Written as DNA, the CDR3 is TGTGCCAGCAGCTCCATCTTAGGGACAGGGGGCGGTAAACCGGAAGCTTTCTTT. Protein: CASSSILGTGGGKPEAFF.

This clone was seen only once. J is TRBJ2-1 and V is TRBV12-5; 8 bases align to TRBD1. The trim removed 1 base at V and 4 bases at J, leaving 12 bases unmatched. The CDR3 contains 18 residues. Per the germline V gene, CDR1 is LGHNT and CDR2 is FRNRAP. CDR3 nucleotides: TGTGCTAGTGGTTTGGCAACCCTCAGGAACAGGGGGTACAATGAGCAGTTCTTC. Amino acid sequence: CASGLATLRNRGYNEQFF.

The chain recombines TRBV4-1 with TRBJ2-5; possibly TRBD2 for D (6 bases). The assigned J gene may be wrong: the sequence end matches TRBJ2-7 better. The CDR3 spans 15 residues. Germline values: CDR1 MGHRA, CDR2 YSYEKL. In DNA, the CDR3 is TGCGCCAGCAGCCAGCGGGAAGGGTCGCCCTACGAGCAGTACTTC. Its translation: CASSQREGSPYEQYF.

The chain has TRBV6-5 and TRBJ1-3, with D tentatively TRBD1 (6 bases). Germline values: CDR1 MNHEY, CDR2 SVGAGI. The CDR3 is 14 amino acids. Trimming cost V 5 bases and J 3 bases, with 11 bases left between them. The CDR3 nucleotides are TGTGCCAGCAGTGAGGGGGTTTATGGAAACACCATATATTTT. Translating gives CASSEGVYGNTIYF.

The V call is TRBV7-9, the J call TRBJ2-3, with 7 nucleotides matching TRBD1. V gave up 6 bases and J gave up 3 bases; unmatched junction bases: 9. CDR1 is SEHNR, CDR2 FQNEAQ, per germline (reference sequence). CDR3 length equals 15 residues. The CDR3 is CASRFTAGGTDTQYF. The CDR3 region has the DNA TGTGCCAGCAGGTTCACCGCAGGGGGTACAGATACGCAGTATTTT.

This chain links TRBV6-1 with TRBJ1-1; D not resolved. The V gene lost 1 base and the J gene lost 6 bases, with 6 bases spanning the gap. Germline CDR1 MNHNS, CDR2 SASEGT. The CDR3 is 12 residues long. The CDR3 region is CASSEVPAEAFF. CDR3 sequence (DNA): TGTGCCAGCAGTGAAGTGCCGGCTGAAGCTTTCTTT.

V gene TRBV18 combines with J gene TRBJ1-6; no reliable D call. This CDR3 has 15 residues. Germline lookup yields CDR1 KGHSH and CDR2 LQKENI. The V end lost 4 bases, the J end lost 0 bases, and 7 bases lay between the germline ends. The CDR3 here is CASSLTRSYNSPLHF. The CDR3 nucleotides are TGTGCCAGCTCACTCACTCGCTCCTATAATTCACCCCTCCACTTT.

V and J are TRBV7-8 and TRBJ2-5; TRBD2 matches 7 bases. CDR1 SGHVS and CDR2 FQNEAQ come from the germline V gene. With V trimmed by 0 bases and J by 11 bases, 9 bases remained unmatched. CDR3 length equals 14 residues. In DNA form, the CDR3 reads TGTGCCAGCAGCTTAGCCGTAGAAGGGAGGGAGCAGTACTTC. This sequence encodes CASSLAVEGREQYF. The full variable domain, rest sourced from reference TRBV7-8 and TRBJ2-5, is GAGVSQSPRYKVAKRGQDVALRCDPISGHVSLFWYQQALGQGPEFLTYFQNEAQLDKSGLPSDRFFAERPEGSVSTLKIQRTQQEDSAVYLCASSLAVEGREQYFGPGTRLLVL.

This chain uses TRBV27 with TRBJ2-1; D might be TRBD2 (7 bases). The germline V and J ends were trimmed by 2 bases and 2 bases, with 13 bases remaining between them. Germline-derived CDR1 and CDR2 are MNHEY and SMNVEV (reference sequence). This CDR3 spans 16 amino acids. As DNA, the CDR3 is TGTGCCAGCAGTTTAGAGGGGGGGGTAGCCTACAATGAGCAGTTCTTC. Translation: CASSLEGGVAYNEQFF.

The chain is built from TRBV5-6 and TRBJ1-2; the match to TRBD1 covers 7 bases. The V and J ends lost 0 bases and 4 bases, in that order; junction bases with no gene match: 15. Looked up from germline, CDR1 is SGHDT and CDR2 is YYEEEE. The CDR3 covers 18 residues. DNA for the CDR3: TGTGCCAGCAGCTTGGACAGGGGCCGTCCACCGCCATCCTATGGCTACACCTTC. Translating it yields CASSLDRGRPPPSYGYTF.

This clone was observed a few times. J is TRBJ2-7 and V is TRBV14; TRBD1 aligns across 8 bases. The CDR3 loop spans 15 amino acids. Germline-derived CDR1 and CDR2 are SGHDN and FVKESK. V dropped 1 base and J dropped 4; count of bases not matched to a gene: 6. The CDR3 DNA follows: TGTGCCAGCAGCCAAGGGCAGGGGGCTGGTTACGAGCAGTACTTC. Translated: CASSQGQGAGYEQYF.

The chain employs TRBV6-5 and TRBJ2-7; 10 bases match TRBD1. The CDR3 loop spans 14 amino acids. Germline lookup yields CDR1 MNHEY and CDR2 SVGAGI. J gave up 7 bases and V 5 bases, and 8 bases lay outside the gene matches. Here the CDR3 reads CASSPDRGLGEQYF. CDR3 coding DNA: TGTGCCAGCAGTCCCGACAGGGGGCTGGGTGAGCAGTACTTC.

The count of this clone is one. The rearrangement joins TRBV10-3 to TRBJ1-5; no clear D. This CDR3 is built from 13 residues. V lost 7 bases, J lost 3 bases, and 10 bases lay in between. Looked up from germline, CDR1 is ENHRY and CDR2 is SYGVKD. For the CDR3, the DNA is TGTGCCATCACAGATTCCCTCAATCAGCCCCAGCATTTT. Protein product: CAITDSLNQPQHF.

This sequence joins TRBV27 and TRBJ2-2, with a weak D call TRBD1 (5 bases). The CDR3 contains 14 residues. The germline V gene encodes CDR1 MNHEY and CDR2 SMNVEV (reference sequence). V gave up 4 bases and J gave up 7 bases, with 13 bases separating them. CDR3 in amino acids: CASSSPRGHGELFF. DNA for the CDR3: TGTGCCAGCAGTTCTCCTAGGGGTCACGGGGAGCTGTTTTTT.

The CDR3 reads CASRSQDSSNQPQHF. CDR3 sequence (DNA): TGTGCCAGCAGATCCCAGGACAGTAGCAATCAGCCCCAGCATTTT. The gene calls are TRBV28 and TRBJ1-5; maybe TRBD1 (6 bases). The germline gives CDR1 MDHEN, CDR2 SYDVKM. V was cut by 6 bases and J by 0 bases, with 12 bases left in between. The CDR3 extends over 15 amino acids.

The chain carries TRBV5-1 and TRBJ2-1; TRBD2 agrees at 10 bases. Losses at the gene ends were 2 bases for V and 1 base for J; bases not matched to a gene: 6. The germline V gene encodes CDR1 SGHRS and CDR2 YFSETQ. The CDR3 has 17 amino acids. CDR3 in DNA: TGCGCCAGCAGCTTACAGCTAGCGGGAGAGTCCTACAATGAGCAGTTCTTC. It translates to CASSLQLAGESYNEQFF.

The chain recombines TRBV4-1 with TRBJ1-2; 9 bases align to TRBD1. Germline CDR1 MGHRA, CDR2 YSYEKL. The J segment lost 5 bases and the V segment lost 0 bases, leaving 13 bases of the junction unmatched. CDR3 length: 18 amino acids. Here the CDR3 DNA reads TGCGCCAGCAGCCAAGATGGAACAGGGGGCCAAGAGTTATATGGCTACACCTTC. Protein sequence: CASSQDGTGGQELYGYTF.

CDR3 nucleotides: TGTGCCAGCAGCCAGGCCGGGACTAGGGGCAATGAGCAGTTCTTC. It encodes CASSQAGTRGNEQFF. The chain uses TRBV4-2 and TRBJ2-1, with 8 bases aligning to TRBD2. The V segment lost 3 bases and the J segment 6 bases; nucleotides outside the gene matches: 7. CDR3 length: 15 amino acids. Germline V gene sequence: CDR1 LGHNA, CDR2 YNFKEQ.

This chain links TRBV4-1 with TRBJ2-2; 10 bases match TRBD1. Losses at the gene ends were 2 bases for V and 5 bases for J; bases not matched to a gene: 11. The CDR3 consists of 18 residues. Germline V gene data show CDR1 as MGHRA and CDR2 as YSYEKL. The CDR3 bases are TGCGCCAGCAGCCAATTCTGGAGCCGGGGACAGGGGACCGGGGAGCTGTTTTTT. Amino acid sequence: CASSQFWSRGQGTGELFF.

V gene TRBV19 combines with J gene TRBJ1-5, with TRBD1 identical over 10 bases. The CDR3 has 20 amino acids. Germline CDR1 and CDR2: LNHDA and SQIVND (reference sequence). Trimming removed 4 bases from V and 0 bases from J; junction bases left unmatched: 15. The CDR3 DNA is TGTGCCAGTAGTAAAGGAGCCGGGACAGGGGCAAAATATAGCAATCAGCCCCAGCATTTT. Its protein product is CASSKGAGTGAKYSNQPQHF.

This clone showed up just a few times. The rearrangement joins TRBV7-3 to TRBJ1-3, with 9 bases aligning to TRBD1. Germline V gene sequence: CDR1 SGHTA, CDR2 FQGTGA. This CDR3 is 16 amino acids long. Trimming took 1 base from V and 0 from J; bases not matched to a gene: 1. The CDR3 is CASSLRDRASGNTIYF. The CDR3 DNA reads as TGTGCCAGCAGCTTAAGGGACAGGGCCTCTGGAAACACCATATATTTT.

The rearrangement joins TRBV28 to TRBJ2-1; D not certain. This CDR3 is built from 17 residues. Per the germline V gene, CDR1 is MDHEN and CDR2 is SYDVKM. The V end was cut by 1 base, the J end by 0 bases, with 13 bases between. This chain's CDR3 is CASSLFSLRSSYNEQFF. The CDR3 DNA reads as TGTGCCAGCAGTTTATTTTCCCTCCGGAGCTCCTACAATGAGCAGTTCTTC.

The rearrangement uses TRBV4-1 and TRBJ2-1, with TRBD2 matching 10 bases. V lost 5 bases, J lost 3 bases, and 7 bases stayed unmatched. Per the germline V gene, CDR1 is MGHRA and CDR2 is YSYEKL. The CDR3 covers 16 residues. CDR3 in amino acids: CASSSLGLALYNEQFF. In DNA form, the CDR3 reads TGCGCCAGCAGCTCTTTGGGACTAGCGCTCTACAATGAGCAGTTCTTC.

V usage is TRBV6-6 and J usage is TRBJ1-4; D gene unclear. CDR3 size: 13 residues. The germline V gene encodes CDR1 MNHNY and CDR2 SVGAGI (reference sequence). V lost 2 bases, J lost 7 bases, and 8 bases lay in between. Written as DNA, the CDR3 is TGTGCCAGCAGTTACAGGGAGGGTGAAAAACTGTTTTTT. Amino acid sequence: CASSYREGEKLFF.

This chain joins TRBV25-1 and TRBJ2-3; tentatively, D is TRBD1 (5 bases). The CDR3 length is 14 residues. Between the trimmed V and J ends, which lost 2 bases and 7 bases, there was a span of 13 bases. CDR1 MGHDK and CDR2 SYGVNS come from the germline V gene. The CDR3 DNA reads TGTGCCAGCAGTGAACCACGACAGAAGAATACGCAGTATTTT. The encoded protein is CASSEPRQKNTQYF.

The rearrangement links TRBV19 to TRBJ1-2; 9 nucleotides agree with TRBD1. The germline V gene has CDR1 LNHDA and CDR2 SQIVND (reference sequence). The J segment lost 2 bases and the V segment lost 4 bases, leaving 11 bases of the junction unmatched. The CDR3 sequence is 17 residues long. The CDR3 loop is CASSTPDRGQINYGYTF. The CDR3 region has the DNA TGTGCCAGTAGTACGCCGGACAGGGGACAGATAAACTATGGCTACACCTTC.

The genes are TRBV18 and TRBJ1-2; TRBD1 might be the D (6 bases). Germline V gene sequence: CDR1 KGHSH, CDR2 LQKENI. Trimming cost V 5 bases and J 5 bases, with 12 bases left between them. This CDR3 has 13 amino acids. DNA of the CDR3: TGTGCCAGCTCAGAAGGGACACTTTATGGCTACACCTTC. Translated, it gives CASSEGTLYGYTF.

J is TRBJ2-7 and V is TRBV21-1; TRBD2 is the table's D call, not checked against the DNA. TRBV21-1 is a pseudogene segment. The CDR3 length is 20 residues. CDR3 sequence reads: CASSRRMGLACSLGVYEQYF. In DNA form, the CDR3 reads TGTGCCAGCAGCCGTCGAATGGGACTAGCTTGCTCTCTCGGGGTCTACGAGCAGTACTTC.